In terms of frequency, the clone carrying this T cell receptor beta chain is medium-sized. Its target is not known. CDR1 is GTSNPN, CDR2 SVGIG, per germline (reference sequence). The CDR3 runs to 16 residues. TRB amplification used 250 ng of peripheral blood genomic DNA. One tube held mixed TRB-A and TRB-B primer pools for touch-down PCR. TCRdb re-analyzed the multiplex PCR reads; it lists each CDR3 protein once, without DNA. This listing includes 9,000 to 13,000 distinct CDR3 sequences. The sample originates from a study of T cell clusters in autoimmune cytopenias. The study, taken as a whole, reports: Compared with active autoimmune hepatitis patients, healthy donors showed approximately 3-fold more exclusive TRB clusters.

These records were also assigned to another study, of T cell repertoires in aging, cancer and after chemotherapy. As reported in that work: The repertoire data cannot show anything about immunological memory following chemotherapy.

The J gene is TRBJ2-2, the V gene TRBV30; TCRdb's assignment of TRBD1 cannot be checked, as there is no DNA. Sequencing was done on a sample of peripheral blood. The source is a human donor in good health. The CDR3 is CAWKRGQVSHTGELFF.